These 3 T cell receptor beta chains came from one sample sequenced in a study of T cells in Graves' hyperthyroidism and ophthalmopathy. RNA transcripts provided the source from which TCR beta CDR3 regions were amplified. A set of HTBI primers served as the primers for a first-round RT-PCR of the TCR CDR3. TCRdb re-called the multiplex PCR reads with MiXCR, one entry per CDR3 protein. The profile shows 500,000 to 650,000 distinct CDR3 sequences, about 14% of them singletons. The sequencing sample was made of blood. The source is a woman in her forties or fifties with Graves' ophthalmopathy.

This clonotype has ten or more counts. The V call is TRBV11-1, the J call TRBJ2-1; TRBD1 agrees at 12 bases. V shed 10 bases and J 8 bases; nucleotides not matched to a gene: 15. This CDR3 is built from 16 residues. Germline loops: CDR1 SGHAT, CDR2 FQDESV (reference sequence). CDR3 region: CATRDLGTGGWDEQFF. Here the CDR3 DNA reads TGTGCCACCAGGGACCTCGGGACAGGGGGCTGGGATGAGCAGTTCTTC.

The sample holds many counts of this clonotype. The CDR3: CASSQDRVVAYNEQFF. CDR3 DNA: TGCGCCAGCAGCCAAGATAGGGTGGTTGCCTACAATGAGCAGTTCTTC. The V gene is TRBV4-3, the J gene TRBJ2-1; D ambiguous. In germline, CDR1 is LGHNA, CDR2 YSLEER. This CDR3 region has 16 residues. V gave up 0 bases and J gave up 2 bases, with 11 bases separating them.

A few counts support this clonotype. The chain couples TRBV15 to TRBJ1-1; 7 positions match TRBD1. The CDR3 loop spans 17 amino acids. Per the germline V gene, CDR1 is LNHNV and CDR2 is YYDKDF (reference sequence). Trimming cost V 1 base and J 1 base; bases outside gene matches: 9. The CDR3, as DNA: TGTGCCACCAGCAGAGCGTGGGACAGTACCACGAACACTGAAGCTTTCTTT. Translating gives CATSRAWDSTTNTEAFF.